This TCR beta chain appears in the sequencing data of a study of human T cells and chemical hapten exposure. Time point indicated: patch test 2, 6 weeks after DPC sensitization. Treatment reported: therapeutic diphenylcyclopropenone sensitization with weekly scalp DPC. Unfractionated whole blood yielded the extracted total RNA. The CDR3 is 15 residues long. The junction had 9 bases not matched to a gene; V was cut back by 5 bases and J by 4 bases. Germline lookup yields CDR1 SGHTA and CDR2 FQGTGA. This clonotype was observed once. Its antigen is currently unknown. Regarding the study as a whole: There was a positive correlation between PT1 expanded TCR counts and patch test score.

TCRdb processed the RACE reads anew with MiXCR; each CDR3 protein has one entry. Of about 85,000 distinct CDR3 sequences listed, more than 9% are singletons. The source is a man aged 18 to 29 with alopecia areata. Some clones in this sample may be carry-over from other donors' samples. The specimen was whole blood, collected in connection with sensitization to the hapten diphenylcyclopropenone (DPC). This chain connects TRBV7-3 to TRBJ1-1, with TRBD1 identical over 8 bases. The CDR3 loop is CASSLFRGLSTEAFF. CDR3 nucleotide sequence: TGTGCCAGCAGCCTCTTCAGGGGGCTTAGCACTGAAGCTTTCTTT. Filled out from reference TRBV7-3 and TRBJ1-1, the complete variable domain reads GAGVSQTPSNKVTEKGKYVELRCDPISGHTALYWYRQSLGQGPEFLIYFQGTGAADDSGLPNDRFFAVRPEGSVSTLKIQRTERGDSAVYLCASSLFRGLSTEAFFGQGTRLTVV.